The 28 T cell receptor beta chains below come from one sample, sequenced in a study of T cells after yellow fever vaccination. MiXCR was run by TCRdb on the 5' RACE reads, yielding one entry per CDR3 protein. The sample lists 200,000 to 250,000 distinct CDR3 sequences; less than 8.5% were seen once. The specimen was CD4+ T cells sorted from PBMCs, collected 15 days after the yellow fever booster vaccination. The source is a man younger than 40 who received the YFV17D yellow fever vaccine.

This sequence joins TRBV14 and TRBJ2-5, with D unclear. CDR3 length: 13 residues. Germline CDR1 and CDR2: SGHDN and FVKESK. The ends were cut back, 1 base at V and 5 bases at J, with 8 bases in the middle. The CDR3 DNA follows: TGTGCCAGCAGCCAAGGACCACAGGAGACCCAGTACTTC. Translating gives CASSQGPQETQYF.

The chain combines TRBV15 with TRBJ2-3; 8 bases align to TRBD2. This CDR3 has 19 residues. V lost 0 bases, J lost 2 bases, and 13 bases stayed unmatched. Germline loops: CDR1 LNHNV, CDR2 YYDKDF (reference sequence). The CDR3 nucleotides are TGTGCCACCAGCAGAGATTTCGTAGCGGGGTCCCCTTTCACAGATACGCAGTATTTT. Its translation is CATSRDFVAGSPFTDTQYF.

This chain connects TRBV10-3 to TRBJ1-1; weak D call: TRBD1 (6 bases). The V end was cut by 0 bases, the J end by 5 bases, with 16 bases between. Per germline, CDR1 ENHRY and CDR2 SYGVKD. This CDR3 is 16 amino acids long. The CDR3 bases are TGTGCCATCAGTGAGTCGATTGGCGGGGGCTCAACTGAAGCTTTCTTT. Protein product: CAISESIGGGSTEAFF.

This clonotype was picked up many times. This rearrangement joins TRBV7-2 to TRBJ2-7; perhaps TRBD2 as D (5 bases). CDR1 is SGHTA, CDR2 FQGNSA, per germline. The CDR3 consists of 12 residues. The V end lost 4 bases, the J end lost 6 bases, and 10 bases lay between the germline ends. Here the CDR3 DNA reads TGTGCCAGCAGCTCGGACTTCTCCGAGCAGTACTTC. Translation: CASSSDFSEQYF.

This chain links TRBV20-1 with TRBJ2-1; 14 positions match TRBD2. The germline V gene encodes CDR1 DFQATT and CDR2 SNEGSKA (reference sequence). The CDR3 runs 16 residues. The J segment lost 1 base and the V segment lost 8 bases, leaving 7 bases of the junction unmatched. CDR3 sequence (DNA): TGCAGTTCCGGGACTAGCGGGAGCTTTTCCTACAATGAGCAGTTCTTC. Protein product: CSSGTSGSFSYNEQFF.

At least ten counts were recorded for this clonotype. The chain recombines TRBV20-1 with TRBJ2-7; 7 bases are a match to TRBD2. From germline, CDR1 is DFQATT and CDR2 SNEGSKA (reference sequence). With V trimmed by 4 bases and J by 2 bases, 5 bases remained unmatched. This CDR3 has 13 amino acids. The CDR3 region has the DNA TGCAGTGCTACTCCGGCGGGAGCCTACGAGCAGTACTTC. This encodes CSATPAGAYEQYF.

This clonotype was detected only a few times. V gene TRBV5-6 combines with J gene TRBJ1-6; possible D gene TRBD1, 6 bases. Trimming removed 1 base at V and 6 bases at J, with 11 bases between. Germline V gives CDR1 SGHDT, CDR2 YYEEEE. CDR3 length equals 15 residues. The CDR3 reads CASSLIQGGNSPLHF. CDR3 DNA: TGTGCCAGCAGCTTGATACAGGGTGGTAATTCACCCCTCCACTTT.

J is TRBJ2-7 and V is TRBV9; D not resolved. Germline values: CDR1 SGDLS, CDR2 YYNGEE. V lost 3 bases, J lost 2 bases, and 12 bases lay in between. The length of the CDR3 is 14 residues. The chain's CDR3 is CASSADQPPYEQYF. DNA of the CDR3: TGTGCCAGCAGCGCTGACCAGCCTCCCTACGAGCAGTACTTC.

The chain couples TRBV20-1 to TRBJ2-5; 12 bases agree with TRBD2. Germline V gene sequence: CDR1 DFQATT, CDR2 SNEGSKA (reference sequence). This CDR3 contains 14 residues. J lost 11 bases, V lost 5 bases, and 12 bases had no gene match. CDR3 DNA: TGCAGTGCTCCTATATCTAGCGGGAGGGGCATGCAGTACTTC. It codes for CSAPISSGRGMQYF.

The CDR3 region is CSARKIVGEMNEQFF. Written as DNA, the CDR3 is TGCAGTGCTAGAAAGATCGTGGGAGAAATGAATGAGCAGTTCTTC. The chain couples TRBV20-1 to TRBJ2-1, with a tentative D call TRBD2 (5 bases). The germline V and J ends were trimmed by 2 bases and 7 bases, with 18 bases remaining between them. The CDR3 totals 15 residues. The V gene's germline CDR1 is DFQATT and CDR2 SNEGSKA (reference sequence).

In its sample, this clonotype was seen many times. The gene calls are TRBV15 and TRBJ2-2; D remains unclear. Germline V gives CDR1 LNHNV, CDR2 YYDKDF (reference sequence). Trimming left V 1 base short and J 4 bases short, with 10 bases between. The CDR3 is made up of 15 amino acids. CDR3 residues: CATSRGKWATGELFF. The CDR3 DNA reads as TGTGCCACCAGCAGAGGGAAATGGGCCACCGGGGAGCTGTTTTTT.

In this sample, this clonotype turned up many times. The chain uses TRBV6-2 or TRBV6-3 and TRBJ2-1; perhaps TRBD2 as D (6 bases). This CDR3 comprises 16 residues. Trimming left V 7 bases short and J 0 bases short, with 16 bases between. The germline CDR1 and CDR2 sequences are MNHEY and SVGEGT. The CDR3 DNA reads TGTGCCAGCACCCCCGGCCGGGGGAGCTCCTACAATGAGCAGTTCTTC. This gives the protein CASTPGRGSSYNEQFF.

This clonotype was observed at least ten times. The rearrangement joins TRBV5-1 to TRBJ2-5, with D perhaps matching TRBD2 (6 bases). Between the trimmed V and J ends, which lost 7 bases and 4 bases, there was a span of 17 bases. This CDR3 comprises 14 residues. CDR1 is SGHRS, CDR2 YFSETQ, per germline. The CDR3, as DNA: TGCGCCAGCGGACTACCAGCACCCGGAGAGACCCAGTACTTC. It codes for CASGLPAPGETQYF.

In its sample, this clonotype was seen many times. V gene TRBV5-1 combines with J gene TRBJ2-3; TRBD1 is a possible D gene (6 bases). The CDR3 length is 15 residues. Germline-derived CDR1 and CDR2 are SGHRS and YFSETQ. Trimming pared 4 bases from V and 3 bases from J, leaving 15 bases between. The CDR3 sequence is CASSQGQSHTDTQYF. CDR3 nucleotides: TGCGCCAGCAGCCAAGGACAGTCTCATACAGATACGCAGTATTTT.

The genes are TRBV30 and TRBJ2-6; the D is unclear. The V gene's germline CDR1 is GTSNPN and CDR2 SVGIG (reference sequence). CDR3 size: 17 residues. V lost 2 bases, J lost 0 bases, and 14 bases lay in between. The CDR3 DNA follows: TGTGCCTGGAGTAAGGCCAGGACGAGCTCTGGGGCCAACGTCCTGACTTTC. Translating gives CAWSKARTSSGANVLTF. Supplemented by reference TRBV30 and TRBJ2-6, the full variable domain reads SQTIHQWPATLVQPVGSPLSLECTVEGTSNPNLYWYRQAAGRGLQLLFYSVGIGQISSEVPQNLSASRPQDRQFILSSKKLLLSDSGFYLCAWSKARTSSGANVLTFGAGSRLTVL.

This clonotype was counted ten times or more. V is TRBV5-1 and J is TRBJ1-1; a weak D match, TRBD1 (5 bases). Germline CDR1 SGHRS, CDR2 YFSETQ. The CDR3 loop spans 13 amino acids. Trimming removed 2 bases at V and 6 bases at J, with 11 bases between. For the CDR3, the DNA is TGCGCCAGCAGCTTCGGGACGGAGGCTGAAGCTTTCTTT. Encoded protein: CASSFGTEAEAFF.

The chain joins TRBV24-1 to TRBJ2-3; 10 bases align to TRBD1. The CDR3 has 17 amino acids. CDR1 KGHDR and CDR2 SFDVKD come from the germline V gene. J lost 4 bases, V lost 2 bases, and 8 bases had no gene match. DNA of the CDR3: TGTGCCACCAGTGATTCGACATGGACAGGGGGAGCAGATACGCAGTATTTT. Translation gives CATSDSTWTGGADTQYF.

V gene TRBV29-1 combines with J gene TRBJ1-1; 9 bases are a match to TRBD1. Unmatched junction bases numbered 8, after V lost 8 bases and J lost 1 base. The germline gives CDR1 SQVTM, CDR2 ANQGSEA. This CDR3 spans 14 amino acids. The CDR3 is CSPGTGKSNTEAFF. The CDR3 DNA sequence: TGCAGCCCAGGGACAGGGAAATCGAACACTGAAGCTTTCTTT.

This clonotype was observed a few times. Here the CDR3 omits its conserved ending phenylalanine or tryptophan, so a read error is the likely source. The J gene is TRBJ2-3, the V gene TRBV7-3; TRBD2 aligns across 7 bases. The CDR3 runs to 14 residues. V lost 5 bases to trimming and J lost 0 bases; unmatched junction nucleotides: 2. Germline V gene lookup returns CDR1 SGHTA and CDR2 FQGTGA. Written as DNA, the CDR3 is TGTGCCAGCAGCCATAGCGGGAGCACAGATACGCAGTATATT. Translated, it gives CASSHSGSTDTQYI.

This clonotype appeared a few times. The chain has TRBV25-1 and TRBJ2-7, with D possibly matching TRBD1 (6 bases). With 4 bases removed from V and 7 bases from J, the gap between germline ends came to 17 bases. The germline V gene has CDR1 MGHDK and CDR2 SYGVNS. The CDR3 totals 14 residues. Written as DNA, the CDR3 is TGTGCCAGCAGTGTACGATCAGGGGATCGGGAGCAGTACTTC. Its translation: CASSVRSGDREQYF.

This chain uses TRBV27 with TRBJ1-6, with D tentatively TRBD1 (5 bases). The germline V gene has CDR1 MNHEY and CDR2 SMNVEV (reference sequence). Trimming removed 5 bases at V and 9 bases at J, with 20 bases between. This CDR3 has 16 amino acids. Here the CDR3 reads CASSPRTGQGPSPLHF. CDR3 DNA: TGTGCCAGCAGTCCCAGAACGGGGCAGGGACCTTCACCCCTCCACTTT.

This clonotype has more than one count but fewer than ten. The chain combines TRBV30 with TRBJ2-5; the match to TRBD2 covers 14 bases. The length of the CDR3 is 16 residues. Unmatched junction bases numbered 8, after V lost 2 bases and J lost 6 bases. Germline CDR1 GTSNPN, CDR2 SVGIG (reference sequence). The CDR3 coding sequence is TGTGCCTGGAGTTCCCCCGGGACTAGCGGGAGTCAGACCCAGTACTTC. Translated, it gives CAWSSPGTSGSQTQYF. The full variable domain, its missing parts supplied by reference TRBV30 and TRBJ2-5, is SQTIHQWPATLVQPVGSPLSLECTVEGTSNPNLYWYRQAAGRGLQLLFYSVGIGQISSEVPQNLSASRPQDRQFILSSKKLLLSDSGFYLCAWSSPGTSGSQTQYFGPGTRLLVL.

J is TRBJ2-2 and V is TRBV30; weak D call: TRBD2 (6 bases). The CDR3 runs to 17 residues. V lost 4 bases, J lost 4 bases, and 22 bases lay in between. CDR1 and CDR2 (germline): GTSNPN, SVGIG (reference sequence). The CDR3 DNA reads as TGTGCCTGGACCCTAGCCCCTAGCGCCTCCTTCACCGGGGAGCTGTTTTTT. This translates into CAWTLAPSASFTGELFF. The whole variable domain, remainder taken from reference TRBV30 and TRBJ2-2, is SQTIHQWPATLVQPVGSPLSLECTVEGTSNPNLYWYRQAAGRGLQLLFYSVGIGQISSEVPQNLSASRPQDRQFILSSKKLLLSDSGFYLCAWTLAPSASFTGELFFGEGSRLTVL.

This chain joins TRBV19 and TRBJ2-3; weak D call: TRBD2 (6 bases). The CDR3 runs 18 residues. With 7 bases removed from V and 0 bases from J, the gap between germline ends came to 23 bases. The germline V gene encodes CDR1 LNHDA and CDR2 SQIVND (reference sequence). This chain's CDR3 is CASIRRHGSGVSTDTQYF. In nucleotides, the CDR3 is TGTGCCAGTATCCGGAGGCATGGTAGCGGAGTCAGCACAGATACGCAGTATTTT.

A few counts support this clonotype. The chain uses TRBV21-1 and TRBJ2-7; TRBD2, the D gene given by the table, was not confirmed from the DNA. TRBV21-1 is a known pseudogene. The CDR3 is made up of 16 amino acids. CDR3 loop: CASSKSWLAGHYEQYF. As DNA, the CDR3 is TGTGCCAGCAGCAAAAGTTGGCTAGCGGGCCACTACGAGCAGTACTTC.

This clonotype was seen repeatedly, ten times or more. This chain joins TRBV29-1 and TRBJ2-7; TRBD2 agrees at 9 bases. The V segment lost 7 bases and the J segment 0 bases; nucleotides outside the gene matches: 7. This CDR3 contains 14 residues. Germline loops: CDR1 SQVTM, CDR2 ANQGSEA. CDR3 sequence reads: CSGRTSAVSYEQYF. The CDR3 DNA sequence: TGCAGCGGACGGACTAGCGCAGTCTCCTACGAGCAGTACTTC.

This clonotype was counted only a few times. This chain connects TRBV20-1 to TRBJ2-2; 9 positions agree with TRBD1. From germline, CDR1 is DFQATT and CDR2 SNEGSKA (reference sequence). V was clipped by 4 bases and J by 6 bases; unmatched bases: 6. The CDR3 consists of 14 residues. The CDR3 loop reads CSATRDRAPGELFF. CDR3 bases: TGCAGTGCTACCCGGGACAGGGCTCCCGGGGAGCTGTTTTTT.

Here the CDR3 reads CASSRSGATEEQYF. The CDR3, as DNA: TGTGCCAGCAGCCGAAGTGGGGCCACGGAAGAGCAGTACTTC. J is TRBJ2-7 and V is TRBV6-1; D is perhaps TRBD1 (5 bases). The CDR3 contains 14 residues. V was cut by 6 bases and J by 7 bases, with 19 bases left in between. The V gene's germline CDR1 is MNHNS and CDR2 SASEGT.